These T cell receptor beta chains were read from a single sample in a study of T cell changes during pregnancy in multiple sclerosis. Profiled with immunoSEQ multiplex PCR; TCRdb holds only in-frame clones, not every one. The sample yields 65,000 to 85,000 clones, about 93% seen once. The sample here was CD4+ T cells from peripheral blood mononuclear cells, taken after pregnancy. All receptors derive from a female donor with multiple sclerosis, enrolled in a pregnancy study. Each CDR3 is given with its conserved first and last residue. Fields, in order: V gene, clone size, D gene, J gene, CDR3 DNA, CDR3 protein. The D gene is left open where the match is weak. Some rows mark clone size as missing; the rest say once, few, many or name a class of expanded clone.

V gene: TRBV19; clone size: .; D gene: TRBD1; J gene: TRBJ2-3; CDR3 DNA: TGTGCCAGTAGTATTCCGGGACAGGGATCGGATACGCAGTATTTT; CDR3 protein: CASSIPGQGSDTQYF
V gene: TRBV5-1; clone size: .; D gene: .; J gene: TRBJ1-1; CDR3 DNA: TGCGCCAGCAGTAGGAACTTCGGAGGGTCGATGAACACTGAAGCTTTCTTT; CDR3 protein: CASSRNFGGSMNTEAFF
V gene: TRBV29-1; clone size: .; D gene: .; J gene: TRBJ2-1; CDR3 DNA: TGCAGCGTTCTACAGGGTTACAATGAGCAGTTCTTC; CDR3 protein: CSVLQGYNEQFF
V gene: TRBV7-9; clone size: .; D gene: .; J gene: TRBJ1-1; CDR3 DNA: TGTGCCAGCAGCTCGGACAGACAGAACACTGAAGCTTTCTTT; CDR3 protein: CASSSDRQNTEAFF
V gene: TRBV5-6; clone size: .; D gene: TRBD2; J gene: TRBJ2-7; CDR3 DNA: TGTGCCAGCAGCTCCCCCGGGAGGGGGAAGCGGGAGAGCTCCTACGAGCAGTACTTC; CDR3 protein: CASSSPGRGKRESSYEQYF
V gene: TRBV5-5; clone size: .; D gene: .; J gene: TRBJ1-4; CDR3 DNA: TGTGCCAGCAGCTTTCTGGGCAGCCCTAATGAAAAACTGTTTTTT; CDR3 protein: CASSFLGSPNEKLFF
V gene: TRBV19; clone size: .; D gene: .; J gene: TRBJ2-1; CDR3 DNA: TGTGCCAGTAGTTCTGAGCACTCCGCGTACAATGAGCAGTTCTTC; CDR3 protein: CASSSEHSAYNEQFF
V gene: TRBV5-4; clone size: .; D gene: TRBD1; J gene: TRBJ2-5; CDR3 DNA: TGTGCCAGCAGCGTAAGGGGGCGGGAGACCCAGTACTTC; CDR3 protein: CASSVRGRETQYF
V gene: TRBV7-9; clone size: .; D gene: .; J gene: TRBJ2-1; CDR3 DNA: TGTGCCAGCAGCTTAGCGGGCAGTCAGTACAATGAGCAGTTCTTC; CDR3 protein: CASSLAGSQYNEQFF
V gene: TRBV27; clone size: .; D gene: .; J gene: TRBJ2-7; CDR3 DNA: TGTGCCAGCAGTTTCGCTTTAGCGACCTCCTACGAGCAGTACTTC; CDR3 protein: CASSFALATSYEQYF
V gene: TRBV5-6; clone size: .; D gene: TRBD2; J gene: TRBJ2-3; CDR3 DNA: TGTGCCAGCAGCTTGTATGGCGGGAGCAACACAGATACGCAGTATTTT; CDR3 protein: CASSLYGGSNTDTQYF
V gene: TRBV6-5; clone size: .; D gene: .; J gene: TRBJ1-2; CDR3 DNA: TGTGCCAGCAGTTACTCGCGGGAGACTAACTATGGCTACACCTTC; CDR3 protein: CASSYSRETNYGYTF
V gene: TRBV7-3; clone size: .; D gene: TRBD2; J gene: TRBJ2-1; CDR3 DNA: TGTGCCAGCAGCTTCCAAGCGGGAGGGCGGGGTGAGCAGTTCTTC; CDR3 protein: CASSFQAGGRGEQFF
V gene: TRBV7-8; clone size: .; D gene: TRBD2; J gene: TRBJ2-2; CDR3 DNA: TGTGCCAGCAGATCTAGCGGGAGCGGCGGGGAGCTGTTTTTT; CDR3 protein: CASRSSGSGGELFF
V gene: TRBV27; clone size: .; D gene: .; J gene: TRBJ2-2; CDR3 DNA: TGTGCCAGCAAACTACAGGGCCCCGGGGAGCTGTTTTTT; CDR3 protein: CASKLQGPGELFF
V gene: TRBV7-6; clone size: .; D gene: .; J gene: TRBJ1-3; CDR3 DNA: TGTGCCAGCAGCAACTTACGCACTGGAAACACCATATATTTT; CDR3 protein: CASSNLRTGNTIYF
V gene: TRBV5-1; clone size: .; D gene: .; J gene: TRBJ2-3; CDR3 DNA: TGCGCCAGCAGTTTGGATACTGGAGATACGCAGTATTTT; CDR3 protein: CASSLDTGDTQYF
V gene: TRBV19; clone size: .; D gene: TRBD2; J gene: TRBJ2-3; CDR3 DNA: TGTGCCAGTAGTATAGGATGGGGACTAGCGGGAGGACCTAGCACAGATACGCAGTATTTT; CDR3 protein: CASSIGWGLAGGPSTDTQYF
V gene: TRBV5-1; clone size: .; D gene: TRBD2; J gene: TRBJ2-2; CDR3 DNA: TGCGCCAGCAGCTTGGTCGGGAGGGGCGCCGGGGAGCTGTTTTTT; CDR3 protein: CASSLVGRGAGELFF
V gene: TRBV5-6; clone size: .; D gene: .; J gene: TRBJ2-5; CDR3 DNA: TGTGCCAGCAGCTTGGTGGGCAGACAAGAGACCCAGTACTTC; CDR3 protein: CASSLVGRQETQYF
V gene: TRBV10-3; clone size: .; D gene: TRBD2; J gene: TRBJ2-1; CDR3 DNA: TGTGCCACCTTAGCGGGAGTAACATACAATGAGCAGTTCTTC; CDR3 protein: CATLAGVTYNEQFF
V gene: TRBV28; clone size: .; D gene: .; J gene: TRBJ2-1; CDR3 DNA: TGTGCCAGCAGCCCCCAGAGCGATGAGCAGTTCTTC; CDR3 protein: CASSPQSDEQFF
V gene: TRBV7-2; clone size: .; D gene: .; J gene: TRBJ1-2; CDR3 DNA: TGTGCCAGCAGCGCCCCGGGGGTAAACTATGGCTACACCTTC; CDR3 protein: CASSAPGVNYGYTF
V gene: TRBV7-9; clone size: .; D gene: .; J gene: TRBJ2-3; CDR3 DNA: TGTGCCAGCAGGAGAGGTGTCGCAGATACGCAGTATTTT; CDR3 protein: CASRRGVADTQYF
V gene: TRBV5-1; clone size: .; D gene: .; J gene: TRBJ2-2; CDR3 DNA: TGCGCCAGCAGCTTGCAGGCGGGATGGGAGCTGTTTTTT; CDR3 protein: CASSLQAGWELFF
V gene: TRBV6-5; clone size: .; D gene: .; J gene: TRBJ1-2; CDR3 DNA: TGTGCCAGCAGTTACTCGATGCTGGGGGGGGGCTACACCTTC; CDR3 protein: CASSYSMLGGGYTF
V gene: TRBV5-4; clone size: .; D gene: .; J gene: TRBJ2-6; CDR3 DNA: TGTGCCAGCAGCTCCAAGACAGAGGTAGGCGTCCTGACTTTC; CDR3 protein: CASSSKTEVGVLTF
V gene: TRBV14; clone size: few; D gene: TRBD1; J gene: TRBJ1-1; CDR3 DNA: TGTGCCAGCAGCCATCTCCAGGGGGCCCTCACTGAAGCTTTCTTT; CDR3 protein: CASSHLQGALTEAFF
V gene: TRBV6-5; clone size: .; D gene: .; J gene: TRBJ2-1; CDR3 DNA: TGTGCCAGCAGTTACCTGAGTTCGGGTGAGCAGTTCTTC; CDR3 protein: CASSYLSSGEQFF
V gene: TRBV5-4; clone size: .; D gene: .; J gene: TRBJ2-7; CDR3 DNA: TGTGCCAGCAGCCCGGAGAGCCGAGTGGGCGAGCAGTACTTC; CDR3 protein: CASSPESRVGEQYF
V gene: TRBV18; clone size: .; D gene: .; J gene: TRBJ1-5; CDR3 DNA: TGTGCCAGCTCACCTGGGGGGAGGGGCGATCAGCCCCAGCATTTT; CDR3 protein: CASSPGGRGDQPQHF
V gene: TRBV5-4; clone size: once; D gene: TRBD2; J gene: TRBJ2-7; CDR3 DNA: TGTGCCAGCAGCTCCGGGAGGGAACTTTACGAGCAGTACTTC; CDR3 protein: CASSSGRELYEQYF
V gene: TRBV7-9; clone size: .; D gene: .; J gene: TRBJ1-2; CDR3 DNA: TGTGCCAGCAGCTTGACAGCCAGACATGGCTACACCTTC; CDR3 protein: CASSLTARHGYTF
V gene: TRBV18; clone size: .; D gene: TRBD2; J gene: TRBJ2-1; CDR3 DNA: TGTGCCAGCTCACCAATTAGCGGGACGCGGGGCAATGAGCAGTTCTTC; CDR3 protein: CASSPISGTRGNEQFF
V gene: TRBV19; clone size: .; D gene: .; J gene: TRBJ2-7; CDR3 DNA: TGTGCCAGTAGTATAGCACCTACAGGGCCCTACGAGCAGTACTTC; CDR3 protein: CASSIAPTGPYEQYF
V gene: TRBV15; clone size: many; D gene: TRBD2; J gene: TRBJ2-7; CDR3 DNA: TGTGCCACCAGCAGAGGGCGAAGCGGGAGGGCGCAGCAGTACTTC; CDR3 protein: CATSRGRSGRAQQYF
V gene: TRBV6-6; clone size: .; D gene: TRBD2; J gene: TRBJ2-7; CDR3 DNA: TGTGCCAGCAGTCCAGGCGCGGGGGGCTCCTACGAGCAGTACTTC; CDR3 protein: CASSPGAGGSYEQYF
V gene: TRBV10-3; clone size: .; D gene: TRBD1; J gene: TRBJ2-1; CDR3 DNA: TGTGCCATCAGACGAGGACAGGGTAGCGGCGGTGAGCAGTTCTTC; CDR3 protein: CAIRRGQGSGGEQFF
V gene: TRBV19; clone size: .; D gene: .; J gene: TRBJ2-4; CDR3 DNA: TGTGCCAGTAGTATCAGGGGACCCAAAAACATTCAGTACTTC; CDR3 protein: CASSIRGPKNIQYF
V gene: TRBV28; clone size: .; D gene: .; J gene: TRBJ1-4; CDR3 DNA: TGTGCCAGCAGTATATTAGCGAATGAAAAACTGTTTTTT; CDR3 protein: CASSILANEKLFF
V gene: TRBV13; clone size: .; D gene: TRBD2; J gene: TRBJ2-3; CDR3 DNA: TGTGCCAGCAGCTCCCTAGCGGGAGGGCCAGATACGCAGTATTTT; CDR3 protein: CASSSLAGGPDTQYF
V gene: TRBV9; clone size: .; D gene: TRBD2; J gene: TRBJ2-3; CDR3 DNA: TGTGCCAGCAGCGTAGGTCTAGCGGACACAGATACGCAGTATTTT; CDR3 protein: CASSVGLADTDTQYF
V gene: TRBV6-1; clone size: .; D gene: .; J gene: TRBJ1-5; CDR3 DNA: TGTGCCAGCAGCCCCAGACAGTACAATCAGCCCCAGCATTTT; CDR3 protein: CASSPRQYNQPQHF
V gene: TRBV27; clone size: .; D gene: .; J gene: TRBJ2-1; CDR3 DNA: TGTGCCAGCAGTGTTTCACAGACGGCTTACAATGAGCAGTTCTTC; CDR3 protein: CASSVSQTAYNEQFF
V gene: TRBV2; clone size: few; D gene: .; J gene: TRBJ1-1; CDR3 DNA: TGTGCCAGCAGTGAAGCTTGGGGCGAAGCTTTCTTT; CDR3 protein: CASSEAWGEAFF